This T cell receptor beta chain was recorded in a study of blood T cell repertoires in COVID-19. Study overall: The United States, Italy and Spain supplied acute and convalescent COVID-19 samples.

The sample holds one count of this clone. V gave up 2 bases and J gave up 0 bases, with 14 bases separating them. CDR1 is MNHEY and CDR2 is SMNVEV in the germline V gene (reference sequence). This CDR3 is built from 17 residues. Assay: immunoSEQ multiplex PCR; the TCRdb copy retains only in-frame clones and omits some. This table holds a few hundred thousand clones, approximately 88% found once. The age range of participants was 18 to 89 years, with residence in some 25 US areas. This sequence joins TRBV27 and TRBJ2-1; the D is unclear. The sequence came from a woman aged 30 to 39 who had recovered from COVID-19. Sequenced material: PBMCs or T cells enriched from blood (not recorded which). Here the CDR3 DNA reads TGTGCCAGCAGTTTAAGGATGCGCGGAGCCTCCTACAATGAGCAGTTCTTC. This translates into CASSLRMRGASYNEQFF.